This is a list of T cell receptor beta chains from one sample in a study of glioma-infiltrating T cells after dendritic cell vaccination. Produced via immunoSEQ multiplex PCR; TCRdb's table is partial and in-frame only. The sample yields 25,000 to 35,000 clones, around nine tenths seen once. The source material was blood, sampled before dendritic cell vaccination. These receptors came from a human donor with glioblastoma. Each CDR3 is given with its conserved first and last residue. Fields, in order: V gene, D gene, J gene, clone size, CDR3 protein, CDR3 DNA. D genes are given only for firm matches. Size is stated for part of the rows, as once, few or many counts, or as a class when the clone is expanded.

V gene: TRBV27; D gene: NA; J gene: TRBJ1-5; clone size: NA; CDR3 protein: CASSRQGGQSQPQHF; CDR3 DNA: TGTGCCAGCAGTCGGCAGGGAGGTCAAAGTCAGCCCCAGCATTTT
V gene: TRBV5-6; D gene: NA; J gene: TRBJ2-7; clone size: once; CDR3 protein: CASSSLGATGEQYF; CDR3 DNA: TGTGCCAGCAGCTCCCTGGGGGCAACGGGCGAGCAGTACTTC
V gene: TRBV29-1; D gene: NA; J gene: TRBJ2-1; clone size: NA; CDR3 protein: CSVTTDHNEQFF; CDR3 DNA: TGCAGCGTCACGACAGACCACAATGAGCAGTTCTTC
V gene: TRBV6-1; D gene: NA; J gene: TRBJ2-7; clone size: NA; CDR3 protein: CASSKALTGTTYEQYF; CDR3 DNA: TGTGCCAGCAGTAAAGCGTTAACCGGGACAACGTACGAGCAGTACTTC
V gene: TRBV6-5; D gene: NA; J gene: TRBJ2-2; clone size: NA; CDR3 protein: CASSYEGSNTGELFF; CDR3 DNA: TGTGCCAGCAGTTATGAGGGTTCGAACACCGGGGAGCTGTTTTTT
V gene: TRBV5-4; D gene: NA; J gene: TRBJ2-5; clone size: NA; CDR3 protein: CASRGAMGKETQYF; CDR3 DNA: TGTGCCAGCAGGGGGGCCATGGGAAAAGAGACCCAGTACTTC
V gene: TRBV25-1; D gene: NA; J gene: TRBJ1-5; clone size: NA; CDR3 protein: CASSVGQGSNQPQHF; CDR3 DNA: TGTGCCAGCAGTGTAGGGCAGGGAAGTAATCAGCCCCAGCATTTT
V gene: TRBV6-5; D gene: NA; J gene: TRBJ2-7; clone size: NA; CDR3 protein: CASMPRRGLLYF; CDR3 DNA: TGTGCCAGCATGCCCCGACGAGGCCTCCTTTACTTC
V gene: TRBV10-3; D gene: NA; J gene: TRBJ2-6; clone size: NA; CDR3 protein: CAISDFEVAGANVLTF; CDR3 DNA: TGTGCCATCAGTGATTTCGAGGTAGCTGGGGCCAACGTCCTGACTTTC
V gene: TRBV7-9; D gene: NA; J gene: TRBJ1-1; clone size: NA; CDR3 protein: CASSPRENTEAFF; CDR3 DNA: TGTGCCAGCAGCCCGCGGGAGAACACTGAAGCTTTCTTT
V gene: TRBV18; D gene: TRBD2; J gene: TRBJ2-7; clone size: NA; CDR3 protein: CASSPLAGGPVEQYF; CDR3 DNA: TGTGCCAGCTCACCTTTAGCGGGGGGGCCCGTCGAGCAGTACTTC
V gene: TRBV19; D gene: NA; J gene: TRBJ1-4; clone size: NA; CDR3 protein: CASSIHGRKKLFF; CDR3 DNA: TGTGCCAGTAGTATACACGGTAGAAAGAAACTGTTTTTT
V gene: TRBV7-9; D gene: TRBD1; J gene: TRBJ1-6; clone size: NA; CDR3 protein: CASSLGQGQGANSPLHF; CDR3 DNA: TGTGCCAGCAGCCTAGGCCAAGGACAGGGGGCTAATTCACCCCTCCACTTT
V gene: TRBV5-1; D gene: TRBD1; J gene: TRBJ2-3; clone size: NA; CDR3 protein: CASSSHLRTGADTQYF; CDR3 DNA: TGCGCCAGCAGCTCACACTTAAGGACAGGGGCAGATACGCAGTATTTT
V gene: TRBV7-9; D gene: NA; J gene: TRBJ2-5; clone size: NA; CDR3 protein: CASSLASGQETQYF; CDR3 DNA: TGTGCCAGCAGCTTAGCCTCAGGCCAAGAGACCCAGTACTTC
V gene: TRBV30; D gene: TRBD1; J gene: TRBJ1-2; clone size: NA; CDR3 protein: CAWSRTGNYGYTF; CDR3 DNA: TGTGCCTGGAGCCGGACAGGGAACTATGGCTACACCTTC
V gene: TRBV6-1; D gene: NA; J gene: TRBJ2-4; clone size: NA; CDR3 protein: CASQEVVAKNIQYF; CDR3 DNA: TGTGCCAGCCAGGAGGTAGTAGCCAAAAACATTCAGTACTTC
V gene: TRBV23-1; D gene: NA; J gene: TRBJ2-2; clone size: NA; CDR3 protein: CASSQRGLGAGNTGELFF; CDR3 DNA: TGCGCCAGCAGTCAACGAGGATTGGGGGCAGGGAACACCGGGGAGCTGTTTTTT
V gene: TRBV7-2; D gene: TRBD2; J gene: TRBJ2-5; clone size: few; CDR3 protein: CASSLGPSGGAGQETQYF; CDR3 DNA: TGTGCCAGCAGCTTAGGTCCTAGCGGGGGGGCCGGCCAAGAGACCCAGTACTTC
V gene: TRBV10-2; D gene: TRBD2; J gene: TRBJ2-4; clone size: once; CDR3 protein: CASSESAILAGGPNGNIQYF; CDR3 DNA: TGCGCCAGCAGTGAGTCGGCCATACTAGCGGGGGGCCCAAACGGGAACATTCAGTACTTC
V gene: TRBV6-5; D gene: NA; J gene: TRBJ2-7; clone size: NA; CDR3 protein: CASSLTVASYEQYF; CDR3 DNA: TGTGCCAGCAGCCTGACAGTGGCTTCCTACGAGCAGTACTTC
V gene: TRBV10-3; D gene: TRBD2; J gene: TRBJ2-1; clone size: NA; CDR3 protein: CAIASGTSPNNEQFF; CDR3 DNA: TGTGCCATCGCCTCAGGGACTAGCCCAAACAATGAGCAGTTCTTC
V gene: TRBV5-4; D gene: TRBD1; J gene: TRBJ1-2; clone size: NA; CDR3 protein: CASSDRVTDGYTF; CDR3 DNA: TGTGCCAGCAGCGACAGGGTAACGGACGGCTACACCTTC
V gene: TRBV7-8; D gene: NA; J gene: TRBJ2-1; clone size: NA; CDR3 protein: CASSATYHSPNEQFF; CDR3 DNA: TGTGCCAGCAGCGCGACATATCATTCACCCAATGAGCAGTTCTTC
V gene: TRBV5-1; D gene: TRBD1; J gene: TRBJ1-4; clone size: NA; CDR3 protein: CASSWETGENEKLFF; CDR3 DNA: TGCGCCAGCAGCTGGGAAACAGGGGAAAATGAAAAACTGTTTTTT
V gene: TRBV10-3; D gene: NA; J gene: TRBJ2-1; clone size: once; CDR3 protein: CAISRGLNEQFF; CDR3 DNA: TGTGCCATCAGTCGAGGGCTGAATGAGCAGTTCTTC
V gene: TRBV27; D gene: TRBD2; J gene: TRBJ2-7; clone size: NA; CDR3 protein: CASSPHLAGASYEQYF; CDR3 DNA: TGTGCCAGCAGTCCCCACCTAGCGGGGGCCTCCTACGAGCAGTACTTC
V gene: TRBV7-2; D gene: NA; J gene: TRBJ1-3; clone size: NA; CDR3 protein: CASRRTGTGNTIYF; CDR3 DNA: TGTGCCAGCAGGCGTACAGGGACTGGAAACACCATATATTTT